This T cell receptor beta chain is from a study of blood T cells in healthy people across ages. As for the study in general: T cells yielded about one barcoded beta molecule per two cells through template switching. Study-level points and caveats: A greater number of naive CD4+ cells and higher diversity distinguished long-lived donors from aged donors. One million T cells yielded diversity estimates that were considered underestimates.

Alongside a J-beta primer mix, a sample-barcoded 5' primer served in a second PCR lasting 7 to 11 cycles. Via MiXCR, TCRdb re-called the 5' RACE reads, giving one row per CDR3 protein. Counted here are some 880,000 distinct CDR3 sequences, about 37% occurring once; the ten biggest clones make up 10% to 15%. Details on this clonotype: What it recognizes is unknown.

The V gene end was trimmed by 4 bases and the J gene end by 4 bases; junction bases not matched to a gene: 10. This CDR3 contains 16 residues. The germline gives CDR1 LGHNA, CDR2 YNFKEQ. The rearrangement joins TRBV4-2 to TRBJ2-1, with 7 bases aligning to TRBD1. The origin of this receptor is a man between 18 and 29 years old in good health. Sequenced input: blood. The DNA for the CDR3 is TGTGCCAGCAGCCGACTCCACCGGGACAGTTACAATGAGCAGTTCTTC. Translation gives CASSRLHRDSYNEQFF.